The rows below give T cell receptor beta chains drawn from one sample of a study of cytomegalovirus exposure and HLA in healthy donors. Assay: immunoSEQ multiplex PCR; the TCRdb copy retains only in-frame clones and omits some. The data show 100,000 or so clones, 70% to 80% seen once. The material sequenced was PBMCs. These receptors all come from a man aged 25-45 years in good health and CMV-seronegative. The CDR3 runs from the conserved cysteine through the conserved F or W. D genes are given only for firm matches. Clone sizes are given selectively: once, few, many, or a class where the clone is expanded.

j_call: TRBJ2-1
d_call: .
v_call: TRBV2
clone_size: few
cdr3_nt: TGTGCCAGCAGTGATCAGGGGCGCTTCTACAATGAGCAGTTCTTC
cdr3_aa: CASSDQGRFYNEQFF

j_call: TRBJ2-3
d_call: TRBD2
v_call: TRBV15
clone_size: once
cdr3_nt: TGTGCCACCAGCCTAGCGGGAACAGATACGCAGTATTTT
cdr3_aa: CATSLAGTDTQYF

j_call: TRBJ1-2
d_call: TRBD1
v_call: TRBV6-5
clone_size: .
cdr3_nt: TGTGCCAGCAGTTACTCCGGGACAGGGGAGTGGGGCTACACCTTC
cdr3_aa: CASSYSGTGEWGYTF

j_call: TRBJ2-7
d_call: TRBD2
v_call: TRBV7-2
clone_size: .
cdr3_nt: TGTGCCAGCAGCCTTGGGACTAGCGGCTCCTACGAGCAGTACTTC
cdr3_aa: CASSLGTSGSYEQYF

j_call: TRBJ1-5
d_call: .
v_call: TRBV9
clone_size: .
cdr3_nt: TGTGCCAGCAGCGTTCAGGGAGGTAACAATCAGCCCCAGCATTTT
cdr3_aa: CASSVQGGNNQPQHF

j_call: TRBJ1-4
d_call: TRBD1
v_call: TRBV2
clone_size: few
cdr3_nt: TGTGCCAGCAGCGATGACAGGGGGGATGAAAAACTGTTTTTT
cdr3_aa: CASSDDRGDEKLFF

j_call: TRBJ2-1
d_call: .
v_call: TRBV9
clone_size: .
cdr3_nt: TGTGCCAGCAGCGTCCCTCCTGGGACAAGCTCCTACAATGAGCAGTTCTTC
cdr3_aa: CASSVPPGTSSYNEQFF

j_call: TRBJ2-3
d_call: .
v_call: TRBV10-3
clone_size: .
cdr3_nt: TGTGCCATCAGTGTTTCCGGAGCCACAGATACGCAGTATTTT
cdr3_aa: CAISVSGATDTQYF

j_call: TRBJ2-1
d_call: TRBD2
v_call: TRBV9
clone_size: .
cdr3_nt: TGTGCCAGCAGCGTAGCGACTAGCGGGCTTAGCTCCTACAATGAGCAGTTCTTC
cdr3_aa: CASSVATSGLSSYNEQFF

j_call: TRBJ2-7
d_call: TRBD2
v_call: TRBV27
clone_size: .
cdr3_nt: TGTGCCAGCAGTACCCGGGGGGGCACCTCCTACGAGCAGTACTTC
cdr3_aa: CASSTRGGTSYEQYF

j_call: TRBJ2-7
d_call: TRBD2
v_call: TRBV7-9
clone_size: few
cdr3_nt: TGTGCCAGCAGCTTACGAGCGGGGGCCACCTACGAGCAGTACTTC
cdr3_aa: CASSLRAGATYEQYF

j_call: TRBJ2-3
d_call: TRBD2
v_call: TRBV9
clone_size: few
cdr3_nt: TGTGCCAGCAGCGTAGTAGCGGGGGGGCATACGCAGTATTTT
cdr3_aa: CASSVVAGGHTQYF

j_call: TRBJ1-5
d_call: .
v_call: TRBV16
clone_size: .
cdr3_nt: TGTGCCAGCAGCCAATCTTATTCACCCGGGAATCAGCCCCAGCATTTT
cdr3_aa: CASSQSYSPGNQPQHF

j_call: TRBJ2-2
d_call: TRBD2
v_call: TRBV5-4
clone_size: .
cdr3_nt: TGTGCCAGCAGCCTAGCGGGGGTTACCGGGGAGCTGTTTTTT
cdr3_aa: CASSLAGVTGELFF

j_call: TRBJ2-3
d_call: .
v_call: TRBV11-2
clone_size: .
cdr3_nt: TGTGCCAGCAGCTTCACTCCCCTAAGGGAGGATACGCAGTATTTT
cdr3_aa: CASSFTPLREDTQYF

j_call: TRBJ2-7
d_call: .
v_call: TRBV27
clone_size: few
cdr3_nt: TGTGCCAGCAGTTTGTCAGACTTATACGAGCAGTACTTC
cdr3_aa: CASSLSDLYEQYF